This note documents a single T cell receptor beta chain sequence. Its antigen is undetermined. The sample comes from a study of blood T cells in healthy people across ages. The study's findings and limits: A roughly linear age-dependent decrease characterized TCR beta diversity per million T cells.

V lost 5 bases and J lost 7; bases outside the gene matches: 19. The CDR3 has 16 residues. Germline lookup yields CDR1 DFQATT and CDR2 SNEGSKA (reference sequence). At least 7 million PBMCs were isolated per sample. At least 5.5 micrograms of total RNA were extracted per sample. Primers used in a second PCR of about 7 to 11 cycles were a sample-barcoded 5' primer and a J-beta primer mix. With 12 random nucleotides, a template-switch adaptor tagged each individual cDNA molecule. TCRdb ran MiXCR on the 5' RACE reads and lists one entry per CDR3 protein. The data hold about 640,000 distinct CDR3 sequences, with about 43% observed a single time.

The specimen was blood. The chain is built from TRBV20-1 and TRBJ2-5, with TRBD2 matching 7 bases. The TCR comes from a man at least 80 years old in good health. As DNA, the CDR3 is TGCAGTGCTCTTAATGACCGGGAGGCCGTTTGGGGGACCCAGTACTTC. It codes for CSALNDREAVWGTQYF.